The source of this T cell receptor beta chain is a study of response to subunit inactivated influenza vaccine. Study results and caveats: Authors suggested that a seasonal influenza vaccination recruits few new T cells each time.

This CDR3 region has 12 residues. V was trimmed by 5 bases and J by 3 bases, leaving 8 bases between them. CDR1 SGHTA and CDR2 FQGNSA come from the germline V gene. Comment on this clonotype: As yet, its antigen is unknown.

In TCRdb, the RT-PCR reads were re-called with MiXCR into one record per CDR3 protein. The data contain fewer than 750,000 distinct CDR3 sequences, around 15% of them singletons. The TCR comes from a man aged 45-65 years who received an inactivated influenza vaccine. The sequencing here drew on PBMCs from blood, taken 11 to 12 days after vaccination. The rearrangement uses TRBV7-2 and TRBJ2-7; the D is unclear. In DNA form, the CDR3 reads TGTGCCAGCAGCATTGGATACTACGAGCAGTACTTC. It is translated as CASSIGYYEQYF.